This entry describes one TCR beta chain. This clonotype is deemed medium-sized (0.01 to 0.1%). Its antigen remains undetermined. No base-level quality is on record; no much larger clone is a single base apart. This record comes from a study. These reads were obtained on an Illumina MiSeq. The public reads were reprocessed in TCRdb via fastp at Q25 and MiXCR, keeping in-frame beta chains. When rows share a CDR3 protein, they turn into one entry using the most common DNA and genes. The sample has 4,000 to 4,500 distinct CDR3 sequences on record, about 11% of them singletons. The ten largest clones add up to about 13% of the sample. Trimming at the junction amounts to 4 bases on V and 4 bases on J, and the germline ends lie 23 bases apart. Per the germline V gene (reference sequence), MNHEY is the CDR1 and SMNVEV is the CDR2. Inclusive of the bounding cysteine and phenylalanine, the CDR3 is 19 residues long. Of the read, only the CDR3 DNA is kept; its 57 bases are in frame from base 1.

The sequence joins TRBV27 to TRBJ2-6; TRBD2 is perhaps the D gene, given 6 matching bases. This clonotype was obtained from a human donor with rheumatoid arthritis. The sample comprised CD4+ T cells from synovial fluid. For the CDR3, the sequence is CASSSPRRAGTNGANVLTF. The DNA sequence follows: TGTGCCAGCAGTTCACCTCGGAGGGCGGGCACAAACGGGGCCAACGTCCTGACTTTC.